The clone carrying this TCR beta chain was recorded at least ten times. No antigen is known for it. The germline CDR1 and CDR2 sequences are DFQATT and SNEGSKA (reference sequence). This CDR3 contains 12 residues. V was pared by 6 bases and J by 12 bases, with 18 bases between. TCRdb re-called the reads through MiXCR, storing one row per CDR3 protein. The sample lists approximately 630,000 distinct CDR3 sequences; roughly a quarter were seen once. The sample comes from a study of T cell repertoires in cytomegalovirus infection. About the research overall: Indicated by public TCR beta signatures were CMV infection and matching HLA type.

Whole-study results and caveats: The cumulative frequency of public TCR beta families distinguished individuals who carried CMV together with the relevant HLA. CMV-specific TCR beta clonotypes restricted by HLA-C dominated the ex vivo response.

V and J are TRBV20-1 and TRBJ2-1; D might be TRBD2 (6 bases). The origin of this receptor is a human donor in good health (CMV status not recorded). Some clones in this sample may be carry-over from other donors' samples. Sequenced input: CD8+ T cells from PBMCs. For the CDR3, the DNA is TGCAGTGCCATACCCGGAGGGAAACGGCAGTTCTTC. Amino acid sequence: CSAIPGGKRQFF.